A selection of T cell receptor beta chains follows, all from one sample in a study of cytomegalovirus exposure and HLA in healthy donors. This table comes from immunoSEQ multiplex PCR, and its TCRdb copy is limited to in-frame clones, with some not included. The repertoire holds under 250,000 clones, with approximately 81% as singletons. Sequenced sample: PBMCs. All receptors come from a human donor in good health. Both conserved end residues are part of each CDR3. Fields, in order: D gene, clone size, V gene, J gene, CDR3 DNA, CDR3 protein. A D gene is named only where the DNA matches it firmly. Clone size is shown for a subset of rows, as once, few, many or a class of expanded clone.

d_gene: NA
abundance: few
v_gene: TRBV7-9
j_gene: TRBJ1-1
CDR3nt: TGTGCCAGCAGTTTTCAAGAGATGAACACTGAAGCTTTCTTT
CDR3aa: CASSFQEMNTEAFF

d_gene: NA
abundance: NA
v_gene: TRBV5-6
j_gene: TRBJ1-4
CDR3nt: TGTGCCAGCAGCCCAAGCATCGGGAGCGAAAAACTGTTTTTT
CDR3aa: CASSPSIGSEKLFF

d_gene: TRBD2
abundance: once
v_gene: TRBV12-5
j_gene: TRBJ2-1
CDR3nt: TGTGCTAGTGGCTCACTAGCGGGTGGGGTTTGGAATGAGCAGTTCTTC
CDR3aa: CASGSLAGGVWNEQFF

d_gene: NA
abundance: NA
v_gene: TRBV7-9
j_gene: TRBJ2-3
CDR3nt: TGTGCCAGCAGCTTAGTGGGCGGGATGGCAGATACGCAGTATTTT
CDR3aa: CASSLVGGMADTQYF

d_gene: NA
abundance: NA
v_gene: TRBV28
j_gene: TRBJ2-7
CDR3nt: TGTGCCAGCAGCCCCCCGACGGACAGCGGAGCCATCTACGAGCAGTACTTC
CDR3aa: CASSPPTDSGAIYEQYF

d_gene: NA
abundance: NA
v_gene: TRBV19
j_gene: TRBJ2-5
CDR3nt: TGTGCCAGTAGTATTGGTATTCGGCGGGATCGGGAGACCCAGTACTTC
CDR3aa: CASSIGIRRDRETQYF

d_gene: NA
abundance: NA
v_gene: TRBV7-2
j_gene: TRBJ2-7
CDR3nt: TGTGCCAGCAGCTCGCAGGGTAGTACCCTCTCCGAGCAGTACTTC
CDR3aa: CASSSQGSTLSEQYF

d_gene: NA
abundance: NA
v_gene: TRBV7-9
j_gene: TRBJ1-2
CDR3nt: TGTGCCAGCAGCCTTACTTCAGGTGGTTTGGGCTACACCTTC
CDR3aa: CASSLTSGGLGYTF

d_gene: TRBD1
abundance: NA
v_gene: TRBV19
j_gene: TRBJ1-1
CDR3nt: TGTGCCAGTAGTATCCTGCTTGGACAGGGCAGCACTGAAGCTTTCTTT
CDR3aa: CASSILLGQGSTEAFF

d_gene: NA
abundance: NA
v_gene: TRBV4-2
j_gene: TRBJ2-5
CDR3nt: TGTGCCAGCAGCCAAGATTGGGCGGGAAGCGGTGAGACCCAGTACTTC
CDR3aa: CASSQDWAGSGETQYF

d_gene: NA
abundance: NA
v_gene: TRBV7-9
j_gene: TRBJ2-2
CDR3nt: TGTGCCAGCAGCTTAGCGGGGAGATCGAACACCGGGGAGCTGTTTTTT
CDR3aa: CASSLAGRSNTGELFF

d_gene: TRBD1
abundance: NA
v_gene: TRBV5-5
j_gene: TRBJ1-1
CDR3nt: TGTGCCAGCAGCAAGAGGACAGGGGGTACAAACACTGAAGCTTTCTTT
CDR3aa: CASSKRTGGTNTEAFF

d_gene: TRBD2
abundance: NA
v_gene: TRBV5-1
j_gene: TRBJ2-5
CDR3nt: TGCGCCAGCAGCTTGGGAGCGGGAGGGCCCAGGGCTGAGACCCAGTACTTC
CDR3aa: CASSLGAGGPRAETQYF

d_gene: TRBD1
abundance: NA
v_gene: TRBV18
j_gene: TRBJ2-1
CDR3nt: TGTGCCAGCTCAGCTACAGGGGCGCAGTTCTTC
CDR3aa: CASSATGAQFF

d_gene: TRBD1
abundance: few
v_gene: TRBV2
j_gene: TRBJ1-5
CDR3nt: TGTGCCAGCAGTGGGGACAGGGGCAATCAGCCCCAGCATTTT
CDR3aa: CASSGDRGNQPQHF

d_gene: TRBD1
abundance: NA
v_gene: TRBV11-2
j_gene: TRBJ2-1
CDR3nt: TGTGCCAGCAGCTTATTACGGACAGGGAACCATGAGCAGTTCTTC
CDR3aa: CASSLLRTGNHEQFF